This passage covers 30 T cell receptor beta chains from one sample sequenced in a study of blood T cell repertoires in COVID-19. The data were produced by immunoSEQ multiplex PCR, yet TCRdb's version contains in-frame clones alone and is incomplete. The sample consists of some 240,000 clones, about 79% of them appearing once. Input material: peripheral blood. These receptors all come from a woman aged 35 to 49 who had recovered from COVID-19.

V gene TRBV5-1 combines with J gene TRBJ1-3; maybe TRBD1 (5 bases). V was clipped by 3 bases and J by 1 base, with 11 bases between them. The germline gives CDR1 SGHRS, CDR2 YFSETQ. The CDR3 totals 15 residues. The CDR3 nucleotides read TGCGCCAGCAGCTCCTCGGGGGGGTCTGGAAACACCATATATTTT. Its protein is CASSSSGGSGNTIYF.

V is TRBV7-9 and J is TRBJ1-4; unclear D gene. The CDR3 runs to 15 residues. V was shortened by 5 bases and J by 4 bases, with 14 bases between the two germline ends. Germline V gene data show CDR1 as SEHNR and CDR2 as FQNEAQ (reference sequence). This CDR3 is CASSPAGTDNEKLFF. The CDR3 nucleotides are TGTGCCAGCAGCCCGGCGGGAACGGATAATGAAAAACTGTTTTTT.

The chain links TRBV5-6 to TRBJ2-3, with no clear D. The germline CDR1 and CDR2 sequences are SGHDT and YYEEEE. V was shortened by 4 bases and J by 2 bases, with 8 bases between the two germline ends. This CDR3 is 13 amino acids long. The CDR3 region is CASSPGFTDTQYF. In DNA form, the CDR3 reads TGTGCCAGCAGCCCCGGTTTCACAGATACGCAGTATTTT.

This clone showed up just a few times. The J gene is TRBJ1-1, the V gene TRBV28, with D perhaps matching TRBD1 (5 bases). The V gene's germline CDR1 is MDHEN and CDR2 SYDVKM. V was cut by 8 bases and J by 2 bases, with 15 bases left in between. The CDR3 runs to 14 residues. CDR3 DNA: TGTGCCAGCGGCCTTGGACATTCCAACACTGAAGCTTTCTTT. The encoded protein is CASGLGHSNTEAFF.

The chain is built from TRBV12-3 or TRBV12-4 and TRBJ1-2; TRBD1 is a possible D gene (5 bases). V gave up 6 bases and J gave up 2 bases, with 10 bases separating them. This CDR3 region has 13 residues. The DNA for the CDR3 is TGTGCCAGCAGCTCGACAGAAAACTATGGCTACACCTTC. Its translation is CASSSTENYGYTF.

The V and J genes are TRBV19 and TRBJ2-7, with TRBD1 as a possible D gene (6 bases). The CDR3 loop spans 15 amino acids. Trimming shortened V by 3 bases and J by 2 bases, and 14 bases separated the two germline ends. Per the germline V gene, CDR1 is LNHDA and CDR2 is SQIVND (reference sequence). The CDR3 coding sequence is TGTGCCAGTAGTATCCGTCAGGGGACACCCTACGAGCAGTACTTC. Translating gives CASSIRQGTPYEQYF.

The chain is built from TRBV7-9 and TRBJ1-2; TRBD1 aligns across 11 bases. The CDR3 sequence is 15 residues long. Germline CDR1 is SEHNR and CDR2 is FQNEAQ (reference sequence). V shed 4 bases and J 5 bases; nucleotides not matched to a gene: 6. CDR3 in amino acids: CASSSSGTGGYGYTF. Here the CDR3 DNA reads TGTGCCAGCAGCTCTAGCGGGACAGGGGGGTATGGCTACACCTTC.

The chain combines TRBV7-2 with TRBJ1-6; no firm D call. This CDR3 has 13 amino acids. Germline V lookup: CDR1 SGHTA, CDR2 FQGNSA. Deletions cut 1 base from V and 8 bases from J, with 6 bases between. The CDR3 DNA reads TGTGCCAGCAGCTTAGTACGCGATTCACCCCTCCACTTT. This gives the protein CASSLVRDSPLHF.

The chain joins TRBV13 to TRBJ2-3, with 9 positions matching TRBD2. Germline V CDR1 and CDR2: PRHDT, FYEKMQ (reference sequence). V was pared by 3 bases and J by 3 bases, with 10 bases of the junction left unmatched. This CDR3 has 17 residues. The CDR3 bases are TGTGCCAGCAGCTTCGCCCCAGCGGGGGGTCGGACAGATACGCAGTATTTT. Protein: CASSFAPAGGRTDTQYF.

The chain combines TRBV19 with TRBJ2-1; D not resolved. Trimming removed 3 bases from V and 9 bases from J, with 6 bases in between. CDR1 LNHDA and CDR2 SQIVND come from the germline V gene (reference sequence). The CDR3 extends over 11 amino acids. The DNA for the CDR3 is TGTGCCAGTAGTATCTCCGTTGAGCAGTTCTTC. It encodes CASSISVEQFF.

J is TRBJ1-5 and V is TRBV5-5; D is undetermined. Germline assignment: CDR1 SGHKS and CDR2 YYEKEE (reference sequence). This CDR3 is built from 16 residues. V lost 6 bases and J 2 bases, leaving 18 bases between the germline ends. The CDR3 loop is CASNLVPRSGNQPQHF. The CDR3 DNA reads as TGTGCCAGCAACCTGGTCCCACGGTCGGGCAATCAGCCCCAGCATTTT.

The CDR3 DNA sequence: TGCAGTGCTAGTCATCCAGGGCAGGAAGACCAGCCCCAGCATTTT. Translating it yields CSASHPGQEDQPQHF. The chain is built from TRBV20-1 and TRBJ1-5; perhaps TRBD1 as D (5 bases). The CDR3 is 15 residues long. Germline V gives CDR1 DFQATT, CDR2 SNEGSKA (reference sequence). Trimming stripped 3 bases from V and 7 bases from J, with 19 bases between.

The gene calls are TRBV10-3 and TRBJ1-1; D is uncertain. CDR3 length equals 15 residues. Trimming left V 1 base short and J 7 bases short, with 16 bases between. The V gene's germline CDR1 is ENHRY and CDR2 SYGVKD. The DNA of the CDR3 is TGTGCCATCAGTGAGTTCGATCAGGAAGTAAGTGAAGCTTTCTTT. Protein product: CAISEFDQEVSEAFF.

This clone was recorded once. The V and J genes are TRBV12-3 or TRBV12-4 and TRBJ1-4, with D tentatively TRBD1 (5 bases). The CDR3 loop spans 13 amino acids. Trimming left V 2 bases short and J 10 bases short, with 11 bases between. CDR3: CASSLQGSGKLFF. As DNA, the CDR3 is TGTGCCAGCAGTTTACAGGGTTCGGGAAAACTGTTTTTT.

The chain has TRBV15 and TRBJ1-5; possibly TRBD1 for D (6 bases). The germline V gene has CDR1 LNHNV and CDR2 YYDKDF (reference sequence). The CDR3 has 15 amino acids. The V and J ends lost 3 bases and 2 bases respectively, with 11 bases between them. As DNA, the CDR3 is TGTGCCACCAGCAGGGCAAAGGGGGGCAATCAGCCCCAGCATTTT. Protein sequence: CATSRAKGGNQPQHF.

V gene TRBV18 combines with J gene TRBJ2-5; 10 bases align to TRBD2. V was clipped by 0 bases and J by 5 bases; unmatched bases: 6. The CDR3 runs 16 residues. Germline V gene sequence: CDR1 KGHSH, CDR2 LQKENI. CDR3 nucleotides: TGTGCCAGCTCACCACCAACGACAGCGGGGGGGGAGACCCAGTACTTC. This gives the protein CASSPPTTAGGETQYF.

This sequence joins TRBV2 and TRBJ1-1; D not resolved. The ends were cut back, 1 base at V and 0 bases at J, with 6 bases in the middle. Germline V lookup: CDR1 SNHLY, CDR2 FYNNEI. CDR3 size: 14 residues. In DNA, the CDR3 is TGTGCCAGCAGTGAAGAGAGTATGAACACTGAAGCTTTCTTT. Protein product: CASSEESMNTEAFF.

The V and J genes are TRBV19 and TRBJ1-1; 7 positions match TRBD1. Germline V gives CDR1 LNHDA, CDR2 SQIVND (reference sequence). The junction had 9 bases not matched to a gene; V was cut back by 6 bases and J by 5 bases. The CDR3 sequence is 14 residues long. CDR3 DNA: TGTGCCAGTAGGGGACAGCTCGAGGGGACTGAAGCTTTCTTT. It yields the protein CASRGQLEGTEAFF.

This CDR3 is CASSLTGTDYEQYF. The CDR3 DNA is TGTGCCAGCAGCCTAACCGGGACAGACTACGAGCAGTACTTC. The chain joins TRBV5-6 to TRBJ2-7, with TRBD1 matching over 7 bases. J lost 3 bases, V lost 4 bases, and 7 bases had no gene match. The germline V gene has CDR1 SGHDT and CDR2 YYEEEE. The CDR3 length is 14 residues.

The chain couples TRBV4-2 to TRBJ2-3; 12 bases align to TRBD2. The CDR3 runs 17 residues. Germline V gene sequence: CDR1 LGHNA, CDR2 YNFKEQ. J was trimmed by 5 bases and V by 0 bases; bases with no gene match: 6. CDR3 sequence reads: CASSQDLPSGGVDTQYF. CDR3 sequence (DNA): TGTGCCAGCAGCCAAGATTTGCCTAGCGGGGGGGTAGATACGCAGTATTTT.

CDR3 nucleotides: TGCGCCAGCAGCTTGGTCCTATCAGGGGGCTACGAGCAGTACTTC. Protein: CASSLVLSGGYEQYF. V usage is TRBV5-1 and J usage is TRBJ2-7; 7 nucleotides align to TRBD1. The trim removed 0 bases at V and 3 bases at J, leaving 6 bases unmatched. The CDR3 is 15 amino acids. From germline, CDR1 is SGHRS and CDR2 YFSETQ. The entire variable domain, with the rest obtained from reference TRBV5-1 and TRBJ2-7, is as follows: KAGVTQTPRYLIKTRGQQVTLSCSPISGHRSVSWYQQTPGQGLQFLFEYFSETQRNKGNFPGRFSGRQFSNSRSEMNVSTLELGDSALYLCASSLVLSGGYEQYFGPGTRLTVT.

The J gene is TRBJ2-3, the V gene TRBV9, with 13 nucleotides matching TRBD2. V lost 3 bases to trimming and J lost 4 bases; unmatched junction nucleotides: 5. CDR3 size: 16 residues. Per germline, CDR1 SGDLS and CDR2 YYNGEE. The DNA of the CDR3 is TGTGCCAGCAGCGCCGGGACTAGCGGGGATTCAGATACGCAGTATTTT. This translates into CASSAGTSGDSDTQYF.

The rearrangement joins TRBV7-2 to TRBJ2-5; D is undetermined. The CDR3 is 11 amino acids. With 6 bases removed from V and 2 bases from J, the gap between germline ends came to 4 bases. Germline CDR1 is SGHTA and CDR2 is FQGNSA. Written as DNA, the CDR3 is TGTGCCAGCAGTAATCAAGAGACCCAGTACTTC. Amino acids: CASSNQETQYF.

The chain combines TRBV6-4 with TRBJ1-2; 7 bases match TRBD1. V shed 6 bases, J shed 8 bases, and the junction held 9 bases outside the gene matches. The CDR3 has 13 amino acids. Germline V gives CDR1 MRHNA, CDR2 SNTAGT. The CDR3 is CASSLTGMEGYTF. The DNA for the CDR3 is TGTGCCAGCAGCCTGACAGGGATGGAGGGCTACACCTTC.

The chain links TRBV5-1 to TRBJ1-3; D remains ambiguous. Germline V lookup: CDR1 SGHRS, CDR2 YFSETQ. With 1 base removed from V and 0 bases from J, the gap between germline ends came to 11 bases. The CDR3 is 16 amino acids. CDR3 DNA sequence: TGCGCCAGCAGCTTGCTCCCCGGAGACTCTGGAAACACCATATATTTT. It encodes CASSLLPGDSGNTIYF.

This clone was counted a few times. The chain uses TRBV19 and TRBJ1-5, with D uncertain. Trimming shortened V by 6 bases and J by 5 bases, and 11 bases separated the two germline ends. This CDR3 spans 13 amino acids. Looked up from germline, CDR1 is LNHDA and CDR2 is SQIVND (reference sequence). CDR3 amino acids: CASRGGSDQPQHF. Here the CDR3 DNA reads TGTGCCAGTAGGGGCGGGTCTGATCAGCCCCAGCATTTT.

The chain is built from TRBV6-5 and TRBJ1-2; 8 bases are a match to TRBD1. The CDR3 covers 12 residues. V gave up 5 bases and J gave up 6 bases; unmatched junction bases: 2. Germline values: CDR1 MNHEY, CDR2 SVGAGI. CDR3 sequence: CASSKTGDGYTF. The CDR3 nucleotides read TGTGCCAGCAGTAAGACAGGGGATGGCTACACCTTC.

The chain combines TRBV2 with TRBJ2-2; tentatively, D is TRBD2 (5 bases). CDR3 length: 14 amino acids. The V gene lost 7 bases and the J gene lost 7 bases, with 16 bases spanning the gap. Germline CDR1 SNHLY, CDR2 FYNNEI. CDR3 coding DNA: TGTGCCAGCACCGCGGACTCCTGGGGCGGGGAGCTGTTTTTT. As protein: CASTADSWGGELFF.

In its sample, this clone was seen once. The chain uses TRBV6-5 and TRBJ1-1, with 7 bases identical to TRBD1. This CDR3 has 14 residues. V was clipped by 7 bases and J by 1 base; unmatched bases: 6. CDR1 is MNHEY, CDR2 SVGAGI, per germline. CDR3 protein: CASKEDRTNTEAFF. The CDR3 nucleotides are TGTGCCAGCAAGGAGGACAGGACGAACACTGAAGCTTTCTTT.

This clone occurred a few times. This chain uses TRBV6-5 with TRBJ1-6; 8 bases agree with TRBD1. The CDR3 has 13 amino acids. The germline V gene encodes CDR1 MNHEY and CDR2 SVGAGI. V dropped 7 bases and J dropped 8; count of bases not matched to a gene: 4. The CDR3 DNA reads as TGTGCCAGCACGGACAGGGCCTATTCACCCCTCCACTTT. It codes for CASTDRAYSPLHF.